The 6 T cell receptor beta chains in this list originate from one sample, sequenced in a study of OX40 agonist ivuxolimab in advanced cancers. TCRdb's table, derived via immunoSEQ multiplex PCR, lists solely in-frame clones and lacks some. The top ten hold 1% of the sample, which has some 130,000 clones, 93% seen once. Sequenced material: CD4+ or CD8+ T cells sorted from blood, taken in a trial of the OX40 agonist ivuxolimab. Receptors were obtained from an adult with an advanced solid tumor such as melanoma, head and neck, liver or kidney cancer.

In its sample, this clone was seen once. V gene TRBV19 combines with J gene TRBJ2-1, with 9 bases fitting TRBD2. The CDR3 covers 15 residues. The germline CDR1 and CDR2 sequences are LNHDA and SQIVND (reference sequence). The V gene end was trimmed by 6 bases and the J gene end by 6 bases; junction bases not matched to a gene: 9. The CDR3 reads CASRETSGSFNEQFF. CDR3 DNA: TGTGCCAGTAGGGAGACTAGCGGATCTTTCAATGAGCAGTTCTTC.

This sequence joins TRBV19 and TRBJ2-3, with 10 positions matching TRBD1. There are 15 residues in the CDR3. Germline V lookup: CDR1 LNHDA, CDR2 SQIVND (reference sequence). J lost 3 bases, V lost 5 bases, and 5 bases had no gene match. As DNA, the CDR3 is TGTGCCAGTAGTCCGGGACAGGGGCCGACAGATACGCAGTATTTT. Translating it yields CASSPGQGPTDTQYF.

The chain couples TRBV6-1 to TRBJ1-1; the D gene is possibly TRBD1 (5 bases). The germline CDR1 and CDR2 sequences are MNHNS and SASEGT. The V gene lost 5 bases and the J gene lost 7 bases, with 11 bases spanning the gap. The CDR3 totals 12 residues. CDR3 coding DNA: TGTGCCAGCAGTCCTAATAGGGGTGAAGCTTTCTTT. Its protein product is CASSPNRGEAFF.

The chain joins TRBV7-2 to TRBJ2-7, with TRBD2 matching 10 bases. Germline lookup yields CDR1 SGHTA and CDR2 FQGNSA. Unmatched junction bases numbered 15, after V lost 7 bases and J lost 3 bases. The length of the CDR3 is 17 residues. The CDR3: CASKSASGSNAGYEQYF. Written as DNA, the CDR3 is TGTGCCAGCAAATCGGCTAGCGGGAGCAATGCGGGCTACGAGCAGTACTTC.

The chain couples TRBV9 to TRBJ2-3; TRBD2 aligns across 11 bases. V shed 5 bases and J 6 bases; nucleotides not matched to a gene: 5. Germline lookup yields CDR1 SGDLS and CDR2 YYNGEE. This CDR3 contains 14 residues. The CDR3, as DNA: TGTGCCAGCAGTCTAGCGGGGGGTAGTGATACGCAGTATTTT. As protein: CASSLAGGSDTQYF.

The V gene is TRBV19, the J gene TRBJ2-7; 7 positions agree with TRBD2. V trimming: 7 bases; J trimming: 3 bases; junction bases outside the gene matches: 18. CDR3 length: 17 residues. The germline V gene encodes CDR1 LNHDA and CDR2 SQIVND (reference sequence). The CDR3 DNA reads TGTGCCAGTACCCCGGGCCCCCTAGCGGAGGACTACTACGAGCAGTACTTC. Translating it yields CASTPGPLAEDYYEQYF.